Included here is one T cell receptor (beta chain) sequence, with context. What it binds is unknown. This record comes from a study of OX40 agonist ivuxolimab in advanced cancers. Study-level findings and limits: The antigen specificity of the peripheral T cells (those that were expanded) was not determined.

Some clones are missing from TCRdb's copy, which holds only in-frame ones; the method was immunoSEQ multiplex PCR. This sample has approximately 44,000 clones; about 89% occur once, and the top ten carry approximately 13%. Anyone with autoimmune disease history or systemic immunosuppression was excluded. The CDR3 runs 14 residues. CDR1 WSHSY and CDR2 SAAADI come from the germline V gene. J gave up 8 bases and V 6 bases, and 5 bases lay outside the gene matches. The gene calls are TRBV10-2 and TRBJ2-1, with 12 bases matching TRBD1. The TCR was taken from an adult with an advanced solid tumor such as melanoma, head and neck, liver or kidney cancer. This sample comprised CD4+ or CD8+ T cells sorted from blood, obtained in a trial of the OX40 agonist ivuxolimab. The CDR3: CASSIGTGGYEQFF. CDR3 DNA: TGCGCCAGCAGCATAGGGACAGGGGGCTATGAGCAGTTCTTC.